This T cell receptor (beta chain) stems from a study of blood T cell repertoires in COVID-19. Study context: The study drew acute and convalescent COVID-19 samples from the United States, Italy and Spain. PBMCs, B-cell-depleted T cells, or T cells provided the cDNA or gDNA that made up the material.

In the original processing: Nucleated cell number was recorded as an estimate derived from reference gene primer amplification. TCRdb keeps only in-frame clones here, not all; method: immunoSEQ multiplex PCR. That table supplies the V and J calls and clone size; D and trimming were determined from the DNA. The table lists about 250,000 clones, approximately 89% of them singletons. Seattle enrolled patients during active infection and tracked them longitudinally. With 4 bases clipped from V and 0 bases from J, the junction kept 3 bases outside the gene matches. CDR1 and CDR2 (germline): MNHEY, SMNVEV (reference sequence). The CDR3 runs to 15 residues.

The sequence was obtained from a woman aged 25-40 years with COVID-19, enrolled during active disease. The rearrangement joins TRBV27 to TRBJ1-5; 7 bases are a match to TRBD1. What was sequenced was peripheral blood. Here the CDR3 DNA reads TGTGCCAGCAGTTCCGGGACAGATAGCAATCAGCCCCAGCATTTT. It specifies CASSSGTDSNQPQHF.